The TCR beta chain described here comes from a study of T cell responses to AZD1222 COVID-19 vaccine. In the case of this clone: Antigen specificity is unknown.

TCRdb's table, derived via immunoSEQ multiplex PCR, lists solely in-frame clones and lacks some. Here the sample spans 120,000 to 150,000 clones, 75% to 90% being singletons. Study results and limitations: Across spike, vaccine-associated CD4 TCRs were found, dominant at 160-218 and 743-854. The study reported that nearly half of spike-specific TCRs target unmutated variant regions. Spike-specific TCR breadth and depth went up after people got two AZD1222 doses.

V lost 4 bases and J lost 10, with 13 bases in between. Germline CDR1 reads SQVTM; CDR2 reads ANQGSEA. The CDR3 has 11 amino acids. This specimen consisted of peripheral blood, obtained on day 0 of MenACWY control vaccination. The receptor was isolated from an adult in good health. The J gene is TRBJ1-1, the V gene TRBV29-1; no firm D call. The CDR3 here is CSVGATPSAFF. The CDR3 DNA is TGCAGCGTTGGTGCTACCCCCTCAGCTTTCTTT.